The 8 T cell receptor beta chains below were found in one sample sequenced in a study of T cell responses to AZD1222 COVID-19 vaccine. TCRdb keeps only in-frame clones here, not all; method: immunoSEQ multiplex PCR. The sample contains about 120,000 clones, more than 85% of which appear only once. The specimen was peripheral blood, collected on day 0 of AZD1222 vaccination. These receptors all come from an adult in good health.

CDR3 in DNA: TGTGCCAGCAGCTCCCAGGGGGCGTCCTATAATTCACCCCTCCACTTT. Its translation: CASSSQGASYNSPLHF. V and J are TRBV11-2 and TRBJ1-6; TRBD1 matches at 8 bases. This CDR3 spans 16 amino acids. In germline, CDR1 is SGHAT, CDR2 FQNNGV. Trimming took 4 bases from V and 1 from J; bases not matched to a gene: 3.

The V gene is TRBV7-9, the J gene TRBJ2-1; TRBD1 agrees at 9 bases. From germline, CDR1 is SEHNR and CDR2 FQNEAQ (reference sequence). There are 16 residues in the CDR3. The V and J ends lost 1 base and 8 bases, in that order; junction bases with no gene match: 9. CDR3 in amino acids: CASSLGLGQGRDEQFF. Here the CDR3 DNA reads TGTGCCAGCAGCTTAGGGTTAGGACAGGGGCGGGATGAGCAGTTCTTC.

The rearrangement links TRBV7-2 to TRBJ1-2; 7 nucleotides match TRBD1. From germline, CDR1 is SGHTA and CDR2 FQGNSA. This CDR3 spans 14 amino acids. V shed 1 base and J 3 bases; nucleotides not matched to a gene: 2. The CDR3 nucleotides read TGTGCCAGCAGCTTAGTAACAGGGGACTATGGCTACACCTTC. This translates into CASSLVTGDYGYTF.

CDR3 DNA sequence: TGCGCCAGCAGCCGAGAGCTTGCAACTAATGAAAAACTGTTTTTT. Its translation: CASSRELATNEKLFF. V usage is TRBV4-3 and J usage is TRBJ1-4, with unresolved D. V was trimmed by 4 bases and J by 0 bases, leaving 9 bases between them. The CDR3 is 15 amino acids. Germline V CDR1 and CDR2: LGHNA, YSLEER.

The rearrangement uses TRBV21-1 and TRBJ1-6; the table's D call, TRBD1, has no DNA check behind it. TRBV21-1 is deemed a pseudogene. This CDR3 comprises 19 residues. CDR3 in amino acids: CASSKYFGRDREGNSPLHF. Written as DNA, the CDR3 is TGTGCCAGCAGCAAATACTTTGGAAGGGACAGGGAGGGAAATTCACCCCTCCACTTT.

V is TRBV9 and J is TRBJ1-1, with D possibly matching TRBD1 (5 bases). CDR1 is SGDLS and CDR2 is YYNGEE in the germline V gene. The CDR3 length is 15 residues. Trimming cost V 0 bases and J 4 bases, with 13 bases left between them. The CDR3 protein is CASSVAQGGGTEAFF. Here the CDR3 DNA reads TGTGCCAGCAGCGTAGCCCAGGGCGGGGGCACTGAAGCTTTCTTT.

This clone appeared once. The chain joins TRBV20-1 to TRBJ1-4; possibly TRBD1 for D (5 bases). V shed 4 bases and J shed 8 bases, with 8 bases lying between them. Per germline, CDR1 DFQATT and CDR2 SNEGSKA (reference sequence). The CDR3 is 11 residues long. CDR3 nucleotides: TGCAGTGCTATCCGGGGGGAAAAACTGTTTTTT. This translates into CSAIRGEKLFF.

The chain combines TRBV4-3 with TRBJ2-1, with TRBD1 matching 8 bases. Germline CDR1 and CDR2: LGHNA and YSLEER. V lost 2 bases and J lost 8; bases outside the gene matches: 5. CDR3 size: 14 residues. The CDR3, as DNA: TGCGCCAGCAGCCAAAGACAGGGGTTTCATGAGCAGTTCTTC. Its protein is CASSQRQGFHEQFF.